This T cell receptor beta chain was identified during a study of glioma-infiltrating T cells. Using RNA template, CDR3s of TCR alpha and beta were amplified with iRepertoire arm-PCR. One entry per CDR3 protein results from TCRdb running MiXCR on the multiplex PCR reads. This sample has around 93,000 distinct CDR3 sequences; roughly 39% occur once, and the top ten carry 35% to 45%. A remark on this clonotype: Its antigen is currently unknown. A read error may account for a junction end that differs from germline.

General study findings and limits: Only very few CDR3 sequences appeared in both tissue and blood.

Looked up from germline, CDR1 is MDHEN and CDR2 is SYDVKM. The CDR3 is 15 residues long. Material for sequencing was glioma tissue, nonneoplastic brain tissue, or PBMCs (not recorded which). The TCR comes from a human donor with low-grade glioma or glioblastoma, undergoing nonglioma brain surgery, or in good health (not recorded which). The chain combines TRBV28 with TRBJ2-3; 7 nucleotides match TRBD1. In DNA form, the CDR3 reads TGTGATAGCAGTTCCGACAGGGTTGGGGCAGATACGCAGTATTTC. Encoded protein: CDSSSDRVGADTQYF.